This TCR beta chain was sequenced in a study of shared clonotypes between healthy human individuals. This clone was recorded once. In the study's own analysis: With immunoSEQ giving junction-only sequences and no quality scores, filtering differed. Data came from immunoSEQ multiplex PCR; TCRdb stores just in-frame clones and leaves some out. The V and J calls and clone size come from that table; D and trimming were worked out from the DNA. The sample shows 2 million to 2.5 million clones, approximately 93% of them seen only once. V shed 4 bases and J shed 5 bases, with 20 bases lying between them. The CDR3 contains 16 residues. Per the germline V gene, CDR1 is SNHLY and CDR2 is FYNNEI.

The TCR comes from a man between 18 and 29 years old in good health. Some clones in this sample may be carry-over from other donors' samples. The sample taken for sequencing was naive CD4+ T cells from PBMCs. Described subset: CD45RA+ positively selected. This rearrangement joins TRBV2 to TRBJ1-2, with unresolved D. For the CDR3, the DNA is TGTGCCAGCAGTGCTTCGTCTAGGTTCGTAGTTTATGGCTACACCTTC. It encodes CASSASSRFVVYGYTF.